This is a list of T cell receptor beta chains from one sample in a study of technical replicates of blood from a few donors. Clones were sequenced by immunoSEQ multiplex PCR, and TCRdb holds only the in-frame ones, with some missing. The sample yields 65,000 to 95,000 clones, around 97% seen once. Material: T cells isolated from PBMCs. The origin of the receptors is a human donor in good health. CDR3s include the opening cysteine and the closing phenylalanine or tryptophan. A D gene is named only where the DNA matches it firmly. Size values are once, few and many counts, or a class for expanded clones, and some rows have none.

D: .; V: TRBV27; J: TRBJ1-1; size: .; CDR3: CASSSGLVNTEAFF; DNA: TGTGCCAGCAGTTCAGGGTTGGTGAACACTGAAGCTTTCTTT
D: TRBD2; V: TRBV4-2; J: TRBJ2-7; size: .; CDR3: CASSITGTSGYEQYF; DNA: TGTGCCAGCAGCATAACAGGGACTAGCGGCTACGAGCAGTACTTC
D: .; V: TRBV4-1; J: TRBJ2-7; size: .; CDR3: CASSQEEGSLLYSYELGEQYF; DNA: TGCGCCAGCAGCCAAGAAGAGGGCAGCCTACTATACTCCTACGAGCTAGGGGAGCAGTACTTC
D: .; V: TRBV2; J: TRBJ1-1; size: .; CDR3: CASSEGPEAFF; DNA: TGTGCCAGCAGTGAGGGGCCTGAAGCTTTCTTT
D: .; V: TRBV6-5; J: TRBJ1-2; size: .; CDR3: CASISPTGANYGYTF; DNA: TGTGCCAGCATCTCTCCGACAGGCGCTAACTATGGCTACACCTTC
D: .; V: TRBV4-2; J: TRBJ1-1; size: .; CDR3: CASSQDIISFF; DNA: TGTGCCAGCAGCCAAGATATCATTAGTTTCTTT
D: TRBD1; V: TRBV27; J: TRBJ2-7; size: .; CDR3: CASSWDRGKEQYF; DNA: TGTGCCAGCAGTTGGGACAGGGGAAAGGAGCAGTACTTC
D: .; V: TRBV29-1; J: TRBJ1-1; size: .; CDR3: CSVMGLLLNTEAFF; DNA: TGCAGCGTGATGGGACTGCTATTGAACACTGAAGCTTTCTTT
D: TRBD1; V: TRBV30; J: TRBJ2-4; size: .; CDR3: CAWSVVSGGLNIQYF; DNA: TGTGCCTGGAGTGTTGTGTCAGGGGGTTTAAACATTCAGTACTTC
D: TRBD2; V: TRBV11-2; J: TRBJ2-1; size: .; CDR3: CASYRGAGTSGSNEQFF; DNA: TGTGCCAGCTACCGAGGGGCGGGGACTAGCGGTTCCAATGAGCAGTTCTTC
D: .; V: TRBV7-3; J: TRBJ2-3; size: .; CDR3: CASSFSGTYGTDTQYF; DNA: TGTGCCAGCAGCTTCTCCGGGACATATGGCACAGATACGCAGTATTTT
D: TRBD1; V: TRBV5-4; J: TRBJ1-2; size: .; CDR3: CASSDSGGNYGYTF; DNA: TGTGCCAGCAGCGATTCAGGGGGCAACTATGGCTACACCTTC
D: .; V: TRBV29-1; J: TRBJ1-1; size: .; CDR3: CSASGQGRGEAFF; DNA: TGCAGCGCCTCCGGCCAGGGGCGTGGTGAAGCTTTCTTT
D: TRBD2; V: TRBV9; J: TRBJ2-7; size: .; CDR3: CASSGGAGEQYF; DNA: TGTGCCAGCAGCGGAGGAGCGGGGGAGCAGTACTTC
D: .; V: TRBV19; J: TRBJ1-1; size: .; CDR3: CASTVDWNTEAFF; DNA: TGTGCCAGTACCGTGGACTGGAACACTGAAGCTTTCTTT
D: TRBD2; V: TRBV7-6; J: TRBJ2-1; size: .; CDR3: CASSLYGLAGVNEQFF; DNA: TGTGCCAGCAGCTTATATGGACTAGCGGGGGTTAATGAGCAGTTCTTC
D: .; V: TRBV28; J: TRBJ1-1; size: .; CDR3: CASSPLAGVYVTEAFF; DNA: TGTGCCAGCAGTCCCCTGGCAGGGGTGTATGTCACTGAAGCTTTCTTT
D: .; V: TRBV11-3; J: TRBJ2-4; size: .; CDR3: CASSPGAGADIQYF; DNA: TGTGCCAGCAGCCCTGGGGCAGGGGCGGACATTCAGTACTTC
D: TRBD1; V: TRBV6-1; J: TRBJ1-2; size: .; CDR3: CASSGSPTGVYGYTF; DNA: TGTGCCAGCAGTGGATCTCCGACAGGGGTCTATGGCTACACCTTC
D: .; V: TRBV2; J: TRBJ1-5; size: once; CDR3: CASSVSGGDQPQHF; DNA: TGTGCCAGCAGTGTCTCGGGGGGCGATCAGCCCCAGCATTTT
D: TRBD1; V: TRBV7-9; J: TRBJ1-1; size: .; CDR3: CASSPDRGLTEAFF; DNA: TGTGCCAGCAGCCCAGACAGGGGATTGACTGAAGCTTTCTTT
D: .; V: TRBV6-6; J: TRBJ1-2; size: .; CDR3: CASREGGGYTF; DNA: TGTGCCAGCAGGGAGGGCGGGGGCTACACCTTC